This passage covers 13 T cell receptor beta chains from one sample sequenced in a study of T cell responses to AZD1222 COVID-19 vaccine. Here immunoSEQ multiplex PCR was the method, and the copy in TCRdb shows in-frame clones only, minus some. In the table there are 90,000 to 120,000 clones, about 90% of which are singletons. The specimen was peripheral blood, collected on day 0 of AZD1222 vaccination. The receptors shown here come from an adult in good health.

This clone appeared once. This sequence joins TRBV10-3 and TRBJ2-7; 8 bases are a match to TRBD2. CDR3 length equals 15 residues. The ends lost 2 bases at V and 0 bases at J; junction bases unmatched: 3. Germline V CDR1 and CDR2: ENHRY, SYGVKD. The CDR3 DNA reads TGTGCCATCAGTGAGGGACTAGCTTACTCCTACGAGCAGTACTTC. Translating gives CAISEGLAYSYEQYF.

This chain joins TRBV9 and TRBJ2-2; 11 positions match TRBD1. Unmatched junction bases numbered 2, after V lost 4 bases and J lost 0 bases. The CDR3 extends over 16 amino acids. Germline values: CDR1 SGDLS, CDR2 YYNGEE. DNA for the CDR3: TGTGCCAGCAGCAAGGGACAGGGGGCGAACACCGGGGAGCTGTTTTTT. Amino acids: CASSKGQGANTGELFF.

The genes are TRBV6-4 and TRBJ1-6; no reliable D call. V shed 2 bases and J shed 9 bases, with 14 bases lying between them. Germline lookup yields CDR1 MRHNA and CDR2 SNTAGT. The CDR3 runs to 15 residues. The CDR3 nucleotides are TGTGCCAGCAGTGACGAGGCAGACGGGATTTCACCCCTCCACTTT. Translation gives CASSDEADGISPLHF.

The chain links TRBV20-1 to TRBJ1-5; weak D call: TRBD1 (5 bases). V gave up 3 bases and J gave up 0 bases, with 9 bases separating them. CDR3 size: 14 residues. Germline assignment: CDR1 DFQATT and CDR2 SNEGSKA (reference sequence). In nucleotides, the CDR3 is TGCAGTGCTAGTATAGGGGATAGCAATCAGCCCCAGCATTTT. Its protein is CSASIGDSNQPQHF.

This clone was recorded once. This rearrangement joins TRBV29-1 to TRBJ2-2, with TRBD1 matching over 10 bases. Trimming at V came to 7 bases and at J to 5 bases, leaving 7 bases not matched to a gene. Germline loops: CDR1 SQVTM, CDR2 ANQGSEA. This CDR3 contains 14 residues. CDR3: CSGRQGAMTGELFF. Written as DNA, the CDR3 is TGCAGCGGGAGACAGGGGGCGATGACCGGGGAGCTGTTTTTT.

The chain is built from TRBV7-2 and TRBJ1-2; D remains ambiguous. V dropped 0 bases and J dropped 2 bases, with 13 bases sitting between them. Looked up from germline, CDR1 is SGHTA and CDR2 is FQGNSA. The CDR3 consists of 16 residues. The CDR3 reads CASSLAGRLSNYGYTF. The DNA for the CDR3 is TGTGCCAGCAGCTTAGCCGGCCGATTGTCCAACTATGGCTACACCTTC.

This rearrangement joins TRBV5-4 to TRBJ1-1; TRBD1 is a possible D gene (5 bases). Trimming cost V 4 bases and J 4 bases, with 20 bases left between them. Germline CDR1 SGHNT, CDR2 YYREEE (reference sequence). The CDR3 contains 16 residues. The CDR3 sequence: CASSRPARTKVTEAFF. Written as DNA, the CDR3 is TGTGCCAGCAGCCGCCCGGCCAGGACAAAGGTCACTGAAGCTTTCTTT.

The chain uses TRBV4-3 and TRBJ1-4, with D perhaps TRBD1 (5 bases). Germline lookup yields CDR1 LGHNA and CDR2 YSLEER. This CDR3 is built from 14 residues. Trimming pared 4 bases from V and 8 bases from J, leaving 14 bases between. CDR3: CASSRLTAGEKLFF. The CDR3 DNA follows: TGCGCCAGCAGCCGATTGACAGCGGGGGAAAAACTGTTTTTT.

V is TRBV5-4 and J is TRBJ2-1; the match to TRBD2 covers 10 bases. The CDR3 spans 14 residues. Unmatched junction bases numbered 4, after V lost 3 bases and J lost 7 bases. CDR1 and CDR2 (germline): SGHNT, YYREEE (reference sequence). The CDR3 loop reads CASSSASGGNEQFF. The CDR3 DNA sequence: TGTGCCAGCAGCTCTGCTAGCGGGGGAAATGAGCAGTTCTTC.

This sequence joins TRBV19 and TRBJ2-2; a weak D match, TRBD1 (5 bases). This CDR3 has 13 residues. Germline CDR1 and CDR2: LNHDA and SQIVND (reference sequence). V gave up 7 bases and J gave up 0 bases, with 6 bases separating them. CDR3 DNA sequence: TGTGCCAGTACGACAGCGAACACCGGGGAGCTGTTTTTT. Translated, it gives CASTTANTGELFF.

The DNA of the CDR3 is TGTGCCAGCGCTAACGGACGGCTCACAGATACGCAGTATTTT. It codes for CASANGRLTDTQYF. The gene calls are TRBV2 and TRBJ2-3; unclear D gene. Trimming stripped 8 bases from V and 2 bases from J, with 14 bases between. Germline CDR1 SNHLY, CDR2 FYNNEI. This CDR3 region has 14 residues.

This chain links TRBV6-5 with TRBJ1-1; 8 bases are a match to TRBD1. The germline V gene has CDR1 MNHEY and CDR2 SVGAGI. The CDR3 length is 13 residues. Trimming took 6 bases from V and 11 from J; bases not matched to a gene: 11. This chain's CDR3 is CASSIGQGMYAFF. The CDR3 DNA follows: TGTGCCAGCAGCATCGGACAGGGAATGTATGCTTTCTTT.

CDR3 sequence: CAWGPGQAMNTEAFF. The CDR3 region has the DNA TGTGCCTGGGGCCCAGGGCAGGCGATGAACACTGAAGCTTTCTTT. The chain links TRBV30 to TRBJ1-1; the D gene is possibly TRBD1 (5 bases). CDR1 GTSNPN and CDR2 SVGIG come from the germline V gene (reference sequence). Deletions cut 5 bases from V and 0 bases from J, with 16 bases between. The CDR3 covers 15 residues.